This TCR beta chain was profiled in a study of T-cell reconstitution after alpha-beta-depleted transplantation in children listed by TCRdb under 2016. Study-level background: The study quantitatively tracked T-cell immune reconstitution after TCRalphabeta/CD19-depleted allogeneic hematopoietic cell transplantation in children using TCR repertoire profiling.

Of note for this clonotype: The antigen it binds to is not known. One base away there is no much larger clone; base qualities are not given.

Reading the germline V gene gives CDR1 KGHSH and CDR2 LQKENI. The cysteine opens and the phenylalanine closes a CDR3 of 12 amino acids. The kept DNA is CDR3 alone, 36 bases in frame from the first base. V gives up 0 bases and J gives up 11 bases, and the segment between their germline ends measures 10 bases. Libraries were built with PCR. For sequencing, an Illumina HiSeq 2500 was employed. TCR library preparation used molecular barcoding, with unique molecular identifiers applied to normalize quantification of the TCRbeta repertoire. Starting from the raw public reads, TCRdb applied fastp trimming at Q25, assembled clones with MiXCR and retained in-frame beta chains. Rows with a matching CDR3 protein are joined into one entry that keeps the most common DNA and genes. The sample records a few hundred thousand distinct CDR3 sequences, about an eighth of which are singletons. The ten biggest clones cover 4% to 5.5% of the sample.

The rearranged segments are TRBV18 and TRBJ1-1; no confident D gene assignment can be made. Sequenced here: PBMCs, sampled from the stem cell graft. The sequence derives from a human donor who donated a stem cell graft to a child with Fanconi anemia. DNA sequence: TGTGCCAGCTCACCACCGGTCGGGAAGGCTTTCTTT. It translates to CASSPPVGKAFF.